The 26 T cell receptor beta chains below come from one sample, sequenced in a study of tumor-infiltrating lymphocytes in localized non-small cell lung cancer (dated by TCRdb to the early 2020s). Libraries were constructed by the immunoSEQ multiplex PCR assay. The immuneACCESS repertoire file appears here via TCRdb, limited to in-frame rearrangements. These files lack a portion of the clones; in checked studies, under half of the deficit traces to unresolved V genes, and the cause of the others is not known. For this sample there are approximately 8,100 clones; 65% to 70% appear just once. The ten top clones hold around 9.4% of the sample. Sequencing was carried out using uninvolved lung tissue not adjacent to the tumor. Receptors originate from a human donor with non-small cell lung cancer.

V usage is TRBV29-1 and J usage is TRBJ2-1; TRBD1 is a possible D gene (5 bases). This CDR3 has 14 residues. Germline CDR1 and CDR2: SQVTM and ANQGSEA. V was clipped by 6 bases and J by 3 bases, with 15 bases between them. This CDR3 reads CSVDWKGNYNEQFF. Written as DNA, the CDR3 is TGCAGCGTAGACTGGAAGGGGAACTACAATGAGCAGTTCTTC.

This chain links TRBV7-3 with TRBJ2-7; D is perhaps TRBD2 (5 bases). Germline assignment: CDR1 SGHTA and CDR2 FQGTGA. This CDR3 comprises 13 residues. V lost 5 bases and J 6 bases, leaving 14 bases between the germline ends. CDR3 DNA: TGTGCCAGCAGCCTGAAAGGCGGACTCGAGCAGTACTTC. Protein product: CASSLKGGLEQYF.

The J gene is TRBJ2-5, the V gene TRBV5-1, with TRBD2 identical over 10 bases. The J segment lost 5 bases and the V segment lost 4 bases, leaving 14 bases of the junction unmatched. CDR1 is SGHRS, CDR2 YFSETQ, per germline. The CDR3 runs to 17 residues. CDR3 coding DNA: TGCGCCAGCAGCCCCCGCGGAGATAGCGGGAGGTCGGAGACCCAGTACTTC. This sequence encodes CASSPRGDSGRSETQYF. The full variable domain, with the rest looked up from reference TRBV5-1 and TRBJ2-5, is KAGVTQTPRYLIKTRGQQVTLSCSPISGHRSVSWYQQTPGQGLQFLFEYFSETQRNKGNFPGRFSGRQFSNSRSEMNVSTLELGDSALYLCASSPRGDSGRSETQYFGPGTRLLVL.

The chain joins TRBV29-1 to TRBJ1-4; D is unresolved. CDR3 size: 13 residues. Germline assignment: CDR1 SQVTM and CDR2 ANQGSEA. V lost 1 base, J lost 4 bases, and 7 bases lay in between. The DNA of the CDR3 is TGCAGCGTTGAAGCCAAGCGTAATGAAAAACTGTTTTTT. Residues: CSVEAKRNEKLFF.

The chain links TRBV27 to TRBJ2-1; D might be TRBD2 (6 bases). Trimming took 2 bases from V and 4 from J, leaving 6 bases between them. Germline V gene lookup returns CDR1 MNHEY and CDR2 SMNVEV (reference sequence). CDR3 length equals 13 residues. The CDR3 region has the DNA TGTGCCAGCAGTTTACTAGCGTACAATGAGCAGTTCTTC. It yields the protein CASSLLAYNEQFF.

The V and J genes are TRBV6-5 and TRBJ2-7; D call uncertain. Germline-derived CDR1 and CDR2 are MNHEY and SVGAGI. The CDR3 consists of 13 residues. V was shortened by 5 bases and J by 7 bases, with 15 bases between the two germline ends. The CDR3 DNA reads as TGTGCCAGCAGTCCCCTCGGGCCCGGGGAGCAGTACTTC. Protein sequence: CASSPLGPGEQYF.

In its sample, this clone is large. The chain has TRBV9 and TRBJ2-3, with a tentative D call TRBD2 (5 bases). Trimming left V 0 bases short and J 0 bases short, with 11 bases between. The V gene's germline CDR1 is SGDLS and CDR2 YYNGEE. This CDR3 is 16 amino acids long. CDR3 residues: CASSVGWRTSTDTQYF. DNA for the CDR3: TGTGCCAGCAGCGTAGGTTGGAGGACTAGCACAGATACGCAGTATTTT.

This sequence joins TRBV4-1 and TRBJ1-1; D perhaps matches TRBD1 (5 bases). The CDR3 runs to 15 residues. V was trimmed by 3 bases and J by 2 bases, leaving 13 bases between them. Per the germline V gene, CDR1 is MGHRA and CDR2 is YSYEKL. As DNA, the CDR3 is TGCGCCAGCAGCCAGCAGATGGGGGGAAACACTGAAGCTTTCTTT. Protein product: CASSQQMGGNTEAFF.

This chain links TRBV5-1 with TRBJ2-7; no reliable D call. Per the germline V gene, CDR1 is SGHRS and CDR2 is YFSETQ. CDR3 length: 11 residues. Trimming stripped 0 bases from V and 7 bases from J, with 5 bases between. The chain's CDR3 is CASSLGPEQYF. CDR3 DNA: TGCGCCAGCAGCTTGGGGCCGGAGCAGTACTTC. The variable domain in full, with the rest retrieved from reference TRBV5-1 and TRBJ2-7, is KAGVTQTPRYLIKTRGQQVTLSCSPISGHRSVSWYQQTPGQGLQFLFEYFSETQRNKGNFPGRFSGRQFSNSRSEMNVSTLELGDSALYLCASSLGPEQYFGPGTRLTVT.

This clone was seen only a few times. J is TRBJ2-5 and V is TRBV7-8; D might be TRBD1 or TRBD2, each matching 5 bases. V lost 1 base and J lost 4, with 13 bases in between. Looked up from germline, CDR1 is SGHVS and CDR2 is FQNEAQ. This CDR3 is built from 15 residues. The CDR3 DNA reads TGTGCCAGCAGCTTAGTCGGAAGAGGGACAGAGACCCAGTACTTC. It encodes CASSLVGRGTETQYF.

The chain uses TRBV5-1 and TRBJ2-5; no definite D call. This CDR3 spans 16 amino acids. V lost 1 base, J lost 3 bases, and 16 bases lay in between. Germline assignment: CDR1 SGHRS and CDR2 YFSETQ. Written as DNA, the CDR3 is TGCGCCAGCAGCTTGCGTCAGACGCCGAACAAAGAGACCCAGTACTTC. This codes for CASSLRQTPNKETQYF.

Written as DNA, the CDR3 is TGTGCCAGCAGCTATGCGGGAGGGCTGGGTACGCAGTATTTT. Residues: CASSYAGGLGTQYF. V is TRBV11-3 and J is TRBJ2-3; 9 bases align to TRBD2. Trimming took 4 bases from V and 8 from J; bases not matched to a gene: 7. Germline values: CDR1 SGHNT, CDR2 YENEEA. This CDR3 region has 14 residues.

This clone was seen just once. The chain combines TRBV7-3 with TRBJ2-7; a possible D gene is TRBD1 (7 bases). Germline V gene lookup returns CDR1 SGHTA and CDR2 FQGTGA. The CDR3 spans 14 residues. The V end was cut by 3 bases, the J end by 6 bases, with 15 bases between. The CDR3 nucleotides are TGTGCCAGCAGCTTCGCCCAGGGGGGTGGCGAGCAGTACTTC. Translation gives CASSFAQGGGEQYF.

The chain recombines TRBV6-5 with TRBJ2-1; D unclear. Between the trimmed V and J ends, which lost 0 bases and 0 bases, there was a span of 3 bases. The germline V gene has CDR1 MNHEY and CDR2 SVGAGI. There are 14 residues in the CDR3. CDR3 loop: CASSYSSSYNEQFF. In DNA, the CDR3 is TGTGCCAGCAGTTACTCGAGCTCCTACAATGAGCAGTTCTTC.

The chain joins TRBV4-2 to TRBJ2-7; no firm D call. Deletions cut 1 base from V and 0 bases from J, with 10 bases between. The CDR3 loop spans 15 amino acids. Germline V gene lookup returns CDR1 LGHNA and CDR2 YNFKEQ. The CDR3, as DNA: TGTGCCAGCAGCCAAGCTGACTTAAACTCCTACGAGCAGTACTTC. The encoded protein is CASSQADLNSYEQYF.

This sequence joins TRBV7-6 and TRBJ1-5, with D perhaps TRBD1 (5 bases). The germline V gene encodes CDR1 SGHVS and CDR2 FNYEAQ. CDR3 length: 13 amino acids. Trimming left V 3 bases short and J 7 bases short, with 10 bases between. CDR3 coding DNA: TGTGCCAGCAGCTTCAGGGCCGAGCAGCCCCAGCATTTT. Encoded protein: CASSFRAEQPQHF.

The gene calls are TRBV5-1 and TRBJ1-4; D not certain. The CDR3 totals 13 residues. V lost 2 bases and J lost 7, with 9 bases in between. Germline V gene data show CDR1 as SGHRS and CDR2 as YFSETQ. CDR3 sequence: CASSFQGREKLFF. CDR3 sequence (DNA): TGCGCCAGCAGCTTTCAAGGGCGTGAAAAACTGTTTTTT. Together with reference TRBV5-1 and TRBJ1-4, the CDR3 gives the full variable domain: KAGVTQTPRYLIKTRGQQVTLSCSPISGHRSVSWYQQTPGQGLQFLFEYFSETQRNKGNFPGRFSGRQFSNSRSEMNVSTLELGDSALYLCASSFQGREKLFFGSGTQLSVL.

V is TRBV19 and J is TRBJ1-2; tentatively, D is TRBD1 (5 bases). V was pared by 9 bases and J by 8 bases, with 19 bases between. The CDR3 extends over 13 amino acids. The germline CDR1 and CDR2 sequences are LNHDA and SQIVND (reference sequence). In DNA form, the CDR3 reads TGTGCCAGCGCAGGGTCGAATTCCGGCGGCTACACCTTC. Its protein product is CASAGSNSGGYTF.

Only a few counts were recorded for this clone. CDR3 sequence: CASSWEGASLTGELFF. CDR3 DNA sequence: TGCGCCAGCAGCTGGGAAGGGGCCAGCCTCACCGGGGAGCTGTTTTTT. The rearrangement links TRBV5-1 to TRBJ2-2; D is perhaps TRBD1 (5 bases). The V end lost 3 bases, the J end lost 4 bases, and 16 bases lay between the germline ends. CDR3 length equals 16 residues. From germline, CDR1 is SGHRS and CDR2 YFSETQ. The variable domain in full, completed from reference TRBV5-1 and TRBJ2-2, reads KAGVTQTPRYLIKTRGQQVTLSCSPISGHRSVSWYQQTPGQGLQFLFEYFSETQRNKGNFPGRFSGRQFSNSRSEMNVSTLELGDSALYLCASSWEGASLTGELFFGEGSRLTVL.

V is TRBV29-1 and J is TRBJ2-2; D is ambiguous. CDR1 and CDR2 (germline): SQVTM, ANQGSEA. There are 12 residues in the CDR3. The ends were cut back, 8 bases at V and 0 bases at J, with 7 bases in the middle. The CDR3 sequence: CSQQSNTGELFF. The CDR3 DNA reads as TGCAGCCAACAATCGAACACCGGGGAGCTGTTTTTT.

The chain joins TRBV7-9 to TRBJ1-1; D call uncertain. Trimming took off 1 base at V and 3 bases at J, with 15 bases between the two ends. The V gene's germline CDR1 is SEHNR and CDR2 FQNEAQ (reference sequence). The CDR3 has 16 residues. This CDR3 is CASSLEFQARDTEAFF. CDR3 coding DNA: TGTGCCAGCAGCTTAGAGTTTCAAGCCAGAGACACTGAAGCTTTCTTT.

This chain joins TRBV6-5 and TRBJ2-7; 10 nucleotides line up with TRBD1. The CDR3 contains 14 residues. V lost 4 bases, J lost 5 bases, and 5 bases stayed unmatched. Looked up from germline, CDR1 is MNHEY and CDR2 is SVGAGI. CDR3: CASSLTGGSNEQYF. As DNA, the CDR3 is TGTGCCAGCAGTTTGACAGGGGGCTCGAACGAGCAGTACTTC.

By share, this clone counts as medium-sized. The chain uses TRBV7-6 and TRBJ1-1; D might be TRBD1 (6 bases). Trimming took 5 bases from V and 7 from J, leaving 20 bases between them. Germline V CDR1 and CDR2: SGHVS, FNYEAQ. This CDR3 comprises 15 residues. CDR3 protein: CASSPRAGDKFEAFF. The CDR3 DNA follows: TGTGCCAGCAGCCCAAGGGCAGGGGATAAATTTGAAGCTTTCTTT.

The genes are TRBV5-1 and TRBJ2-7, with TRBD1 as a possible D gene (6 bases). The CDR3 is made up of 11 amino acids. Per germline, CDR1 SGHRS and CDR2 YFSETQ. The V gene lost 3 bases and the J gene lost 7 bases, with 8 bases spanning the gap. The CDR3 sequence is CASSSQGEQYF. The CDR3 nucleotides are TGCGCCAGCAGCTCGCAGGGGGAGCAGTACTTC.

The genes are TRBV28 and TRBJ2-3; 7 bases fit TRBD2. CDR1 MDHEN and CDR2 SYDVKM come from the germline V gene. Trimming cost V 6 bases and J 1 base; bases outside gene matches: 4. CDR3 length: 14 amino acids. The CDR3 bases are TGTGCCAGCAGCCGAAGCGGGGGCACAGATACGCAGTATTTT. It translates to CASSRSGGTDTQYF.

The genes are TRBV29-1 and TRBJ2-1; 9 nucleotides agree with TRBD2. The CDR3 covers 14 residues. Germline values: CDR1 SQVTM, CDR2 ANQGSEA. With 7 bases clipped from V and 0 bases from J, the junction kept 4 bases outside the gene matches. In DNA form, the CDR3 reads TGCAGCGGGCGGCGGGAGGGCTCCTACAATGAGCAGTTCTTC. It specifies CSGRREGSYNEQFF.